These T cell receptor beta chains were read from a single sample in a study of low-dose radiotherapy and immunotherapy resistance in tumors. Each CDR3 protein is one row after TCRdb ran MiXCR on the reads. The sample carries some 88,000 distinct CDR3 sequences, more than 8% recorded once. The sequences come from PBMCs, collected before treatment. The receptors derive from a male donor with prostate cancer. CDR3s include the opening cysteine and the closing phenylalanine or tryptophan. The D gene is left open where the match is weak. Rows give clone size only sometimes, using once, few, many, or a class for an expanded clone.

TRBD1 | TRBJ2-1 | TRBV30 | many | TGTGCCTGGGCGACAGGGGATACCTACAATGAGCAGTTCTTC | CAWATGDTYNEQFF
TRBD1 | TRBJ2-2 | TRBV6-2/TRBV6-3 | medium-sized | TGTGCCAGTCTCGGGACAGTACAGAACACCGGGGAGCTGTTTTTT | CASLGTVQNTGELFF
NA | TRBJ1-5 | TRBV25-1 | many | TGTGCCAGCAGCTATGGGTCCTCGGGGCAGCCCCAGCATTTT | CASSYGSSGQPQHF
TRBD2 | TRBJ2-1 | TRBV12-5 | many | TGTGCTAGTGGGCTTAGGGGGACTAGCGGGTACAATGAGCAGTTCTTC | CASGLRGTSGYNEQFF
TRBD1 | TRBJ2-2 | TRBV25-1 | many | TGTGCCAGCAGTGAACCCCAGGGGGTGGCAGCGAACACCGGGGAGCTGTTTTTT | CASSEPQGVAANTGELFF
NA | TRBJ1-1 | TRBV12-3/TRBV12-4 | many | TGTGCCAGCAGTTCGGTGGTGGGCACTGAAGCTTTCTTT | CASSSVVGTEAFF
NA | TRBJ1-5 | TRBV6-2/TRBV6-3 | many | TGTGCCAGCACTAACGCCAATCAGCCCCAGCATTTT | CASTNANQPQHF
TRBD2 | TRBJ2-1 | TRBV7-2 | many | TGTGCCAGCAGCCCCAGCGGGACCAACGGCAGGCAGTTCTTC | CASSPSGTNGRQFF
TRBD1 | TRBJ2-7 | TRBV18 | NA | TGTGCCAGCTCCCCGGGACAGGAACGGTACTACGAGCAGTACTTC | CASSPGQERYYEQYF
NA | TRBJ2-5 | TRBV14 | many | TGTGCCAGCAGCCAAACCCGGGTTGGAGAGACCCAGTACTTC | CASSQTRVGETQYF
NA | TRBJ1-1 | TRBV5-1 | many | TGCGCCAGCAGCCGGGTCGGGAGAGACACTGAAGCTTTCTTT | CASSRVGRDTEAFF
NA | TRBJ2-7 | TRBV6-9 | NA | TGTGCCAGCACCCCGCGGTACGAGCAGTACTTC | CASTPRYEQYF
NA | TRBJ2-6 | TRBV11-1 | many | TGTGCCAGCAGCCCAAAGATTGGGTCCATGGGGGCCAACGTCCTGACTTTC | CASSPKIGSMGANVLTF
NA | TRBJ2-7 | TRBV28 | NA | TGTGCCACCAGCATGAGCTCCTACGAGCAGTACTTC | CATSMSSYEQYF
NA | TRBJ1-3 | TRBV7-2 | many | TGTGCCAGCAGCTTAATGGGAAACACCATATATTTT | CASSLMGNTIYF
TRBD1 | TRBJ2-7 | TRBV24-1 | NA | TGTGCCACCAGTGATGGGAGGACAGGGGGCTTGTACGAGCAGTACTTC | CATSDGRTGGLYEQYF
NA | TRBJ2-7 | TRBV6-6 | many | TGTGCCAGCAGTTACTCGGTCCGGGACAACTCCTACGAGCAGTACTTC | CASSYSVRDNSYEQYF
NA | TRBJ1-4 | TRBV20-1 | many | TGCAGTCCAGATGGGGGGGCGGGGGAAAAACTGTTTTTT | CSPDGGAGEKLFF
NA | TRBJ1-2 | TRBV7-9 | NA | TGTGCCAGCAGCCCCGATGGTACAACCCTCTATGGCTACACCTTC | CASSPDGTTLYGYTF
TRBD1 | TRBJ2-6 | TRBV12-3/TRBV12-4 | many | TGTGCCAGCAGTCCAACAGGGGCAGGGGCCAACGTCCTGACTTTC | CASSPTGAGANVLTF
NA | TRBJ2-1 | TRBV7-2 | many | TGTGCCAGCAGCCGTGGTGGGGGCCCCTCCTACAATGAGCAGTTCTTC | CASSRGGGPSYNEQFF
NA | TRBJ2-2 | TRBV4-3 | many | TGCGCCAGCAGCCAAGTTCCGGGAAACACCGGGGAGCTGTTTTTT | CASSQVPGNTGELFF
NA | TRBJ1-2 | TRBV28 | many | TGTGCCAGCAGTTTGAGGAATGGCTACACCTTC | CASSLRNGYTF
TRBD1 | TRBJ2-7 | TRBV18 | many | TGTGCCAGCTCACCCGGACAGGGGCCCTACGAGCAGTACTTC | CASSPGQGPYEQYF
NA | TRBJ2-7 | TRBV5-1 | NA | TGCGCCAGCAGCTTCCCTGCGGGGAACTACGAGCAGTACTTC | CASSFPAGNYEQYF
TRBD1 | TRBJ2-7 | TRBV5-1 | many | TGCGCCAGCAGGACACAGGGGAGCTCCTACGAGCAGTACTTC | CASRTQGSSYEQYF
NA | TRBJ2-7 | TRBV9 | many | TGTGCCAGCAGCGACCCACAGGGCCCTGGCAACGAGCAGTACTTC | CASSDPQGPGNEQYF
NA | TRBJ1-4 | TRBV5-4 | many | TGTGCCAGCAGCTTCGAACCGACGGGAGGCACTAATGAAAAACTGTTTTTT | CASSFEPTGGTNEKLFF
NA | TRBJ2-6 | TRBV5-1 | many | TGCGCCAGCAGCCCCTCTGGGGCCAACGTCCTGACTTTC | CASSPSGANVLTF
NA | TRBJ2-6 | TRBV5-1 | many | TGCGCCAGCAGCTTTGGTGAAGCCTCCCCTGGGGCCAACGTCCTGACTTTC | CASSFGEASPGANVLTF